Following are 26 T cell receptor beta chains from one sample sequenced in a study of post-analysis software for immune sequencing data. Study-wide findings and caveats: Patients carried roughly 5 TRBV segments more frequently than controls did, and TRBV5-6, TRBV5-1 and TRBV20-1 were among them.

Unique molecular identifiers were carried by the TCR beta cDNA libraries. TCRdb passed the PCR reads through MiXCR, listing each CDR3 protein once. Among hundreds of thousands of distinct CDR3 sequences listed, around 27% were seen once. These TCRs are of unknown antigen specificity. The sequenced material came from blood. The receptors originated from a girl aged 5 to 17 with multiple sclerosis.

This clonotype was found many times. V and J are TRBV29-1 and TRBJ2-1; D call uncertain. The CDR3 is 10 amino acids. CDR1 and CDR2 from the germline V gene are SQVTM and ANQGSEA. V was shortened by 4 bases and J by 10 bases, with 8 bases between the two germline ends. CDR3 sequence (DNA): TGCAGCGTTGGGGTTCGGGAGCAGTTCTTC. The encoded protein is CSVGVREQFF.

The chain has TRBV6-5 and TRBJ1-2; unclear D gene. Trimming left V 5 bases short and J 8 bases short, with 15 bases between. Germline lookup yields CDR1 MNHEY and CDR2 SVGAGI. The length of the CDR3 is 13 residues. CDR3 nucleotides: TGTGCCAGCAGTCGCCCTGATGGGGTCGGCTACACCTTC. It is translated as CASSRPDGVGYTF.

This clonotype was observed a handful of times. The V and J genes are TRBV27 and TRBJ1-2, with a possible D match to TRBD1 (6 bases). The CDR3 spans 15 residues. The V end lost 0 bases, the J end lost 2 bases, and 10 bases lay between the germline ends. The germline V gene encodes CDR1 MNHEY and CDR2 SMNVEV (reference sequence). This chain's CDR3 is CASSLSRRGNYGYTF. In DNA, the CDR3 is TGTGCCAGCAGTTTATCGCGCAGGGGAAACTATGGCTACACCTTC.

This clonotype was seen repeatedly, ten times or more. J is TRBJ1-5 and V is TRBV20-1; D is unclear. The length of the CDR3 is 15 residues. The germline V and J ends were trimmed by 6 bases and 1 base, with 16 bases remaining between them. CDR1 is DFQATT and CDR2 is SNEGSKA in the germline V gene (reference sequence). The CDR3 spells CSAGGEVPSNQPQHF. The DNA for the CDR3 is TGCAGTGCCGGAGGTGAGGTTCCCAGCAATCAGCCCCAGCATTTT.

This clonotype was picked up one time. V and J are TRBV28 and TRBJ2-3, with 9 bases matching TRBD2. The germline CDR1 and CDR2 sequences are MDHEN and SYDVKM. The CDR3 spans 18 residues. J lost 1 base, V lost 4 bases, and 12 bases had no gene match. In DNA form, the CDR3 reads TGTGCCAGCAGTTCCTCCCGCGGGAGGGCCGGTGGCACAGATACGCAGTATTTT. It translates to CASSSSRGRAGGTDTQYF. The full variable domain, rest sourced from reference TRBV28 and TRBJ2-3, is DVKVTQSSRYLVKRTGEKVFLECVQDMDHENMFWYRQDPGLGLRLIYFSYDVKMKEKGDIPEGYSVSREKKERFSLILESASTNQTSMYLCASSSSRGRAGGTDTQYFGPGTRLTVL.

As for this clonotype: The germline gene is not matched at one end of the junction; a read error may be the cause. The chain combines TRBV7-2 with TRBJ2-4; the match to TRBD2 covers 9 bases. The V gene's germline CDR1 is SGHTA and CDR2 FQGNSA. There are 16 residues in the CDR3. In DNA, the CDR3 is TGTGCCAGCAGCTTACCACGACTAGCGGACAAAAACATTCAGGACTTC. Amino acids: CASSLPRLADKNIQDF.

Only a few counts were recorded for this clonotype. V is TRBV4-1 and J is TRBJ1-2, with TRBD1 matching over 11 bases. V dropped 3 bases and J dropped 4; count of bases not matched to a gene: 10. Germline lookup yields CDR1 MGHRA and CDR2 YSYEKL. There are 17 residues in the CDR3. CDR3 sequence (DNA): TGCGCCAGCAGCCATCCCGGACAGGGGGCGTCGGGCTATGGCTACACCTTC. Its protein is CASSHPGQGASGYGYTF.

The V and J genes are TRBV5-8 and TRBJ1-1, with D perhaps TRBD1 (6 bases). The CDR3 covers 15 residues. Germline CDR1 reads SGHTS; CDR2 reads YDEGEE. Trimming cost V 1 base and J 0 bases, with 10 bases left between them. CDR3 sequence reads: CASSLYGTMNTEAFF. The CDR3 DNA sequence: TGTGCCAGCAGCTTGTACGGGACAATGAACACTGAAGCTTTCTTT. Complete variable domain (other parts from reference TRBV5-8 and TRBJ1-1): EAGVTQSPTHLIKTRGQQATLRCSPISGHTSVYWYQQALGLGLQFLLWYDEGEERNRGNFPPRFSGRQFPNYSSELNVNALELEDSALYLCASSLYGTMNTEAFFGQGTRLTVV.

This clonotype has more than one count but fewer than ten. This chain links TRBV20-1 with TRBJ2-3; the match to TRBD2 covers 9 bases. This CDR3 has 16 residues. V lost 4 bases to trimming and J lost 2 bases; unmatched junction nucleotides: 10. The germline gives CDR1 DFQATT, CDR2 SNEGSKA (reference sequence). CDR3 in amino acids: CSATSRLAGSTDTQYF. The CDR3 DNA reads TGCAGTGCTACGTCGAGGCTAGCGGGATCCACAGATACGCAGTATTTT.

This clonotype occurred a few times. The gene calls are TRBV5-1 and TRBJ1-1; no definite D call. This CDR3 is built from 13 residues. Trimming took 0 bases from V and 4 from J, leaving 7 bases between them. The germline V gene has CDR1 SGHRS and CDR2 YFSETQ. The CDR3 reads CASSLGVSTEAFF. In DNA form, the CDR3 reads TGCGCCAGCAGCTTGGGGGTGAGCACTGAAGCTTTCTTT.

This clonotype was counted a single time. This chain connects TRBV2 to TRBJ2-1; D remains ambiguous. Trimming cost V 1 base and J 0 bases, with 7 bases left between them. The CDR3 extends over 15 amino acids. Germline-derived CDR1 and CDR2 are SNHLY and FYNNEI. DNA of the CDR3: TGTGCCAGCAGTGAAGGCGCGAGCTCCTACAATGAGCAGTTCTTC. It specifies CASSEGASSYNEQFF.

In this sample, this clonotype turned up many times. The V call is TRBV7-9, the J call TRBJ2-7, with D maybe TRBD1 (5 bases). The germline CDR1 and CDR2 sequences are SEHNR and FQNEAQ (reference sequence). Trimming removed 6 bases from V and 5 bases from J, with 11 bases in between. This CDR3 has 12 residues. The CDR3 sequence is CASSSQGDEQYF. The DNA for the CDR3 is TGTGCCAGCAGTTCCCAAGGGGACGAGCAGTACTTC.

This clonotype was found a few times. CDR3 in amino acids: CASSEIPGQGYQPQHF. In DNA, the CDR3 is TGTGCCAGCAGTGAAATACCGGGACAGGGGTATCAGCCCCAGCATTTT. The chain recombines TRBV6-1 with TRBJ1-5, with 10 bases identical to TRBD1. After removal of 2 bases from V and 5 bases from J, the junction contained 6 bases not matched to a gene. The CDR3 is 16 amino acids. CDR1 MNHNS and CDR2 SASEGT come from the germline V gene.

The chain is built from TRBV5-5 and TRBJ2-1; D remains unclear. V was clipped by 4 bases and J by 0 bases, with 17 bases between them. This CDR3 has 17 residues. Per germline, CDR1 SGHKS and CDR2 YYEKEE (reference sequence). The CDR3 sequence: CASSELNRLSSYNEQFF. The CDR3 coding sequence is TGTGCCAGCAGCGAACTAAATCGTCTAAGCTCCTACAATGAGCAGTTCTTC. Together with reference TRBV5-5 and TRBJ2-1, the CDR3 gives the full variable domain: DAGVTQSPTHLIKTRGQQVTLRCSPISGHKSVSWYQQVLGQGPQFIFQYYEKEERGRGNFPDRFSARQFPNYSSELNVNALLLGDSALYLCASSELNRLSSYNEQFFGPGTRLTVL.

In this sample, this clonotype turned up a few times. V usage is TRBV28 and J usage is TRBJ2-4, with TRBD1 matching 9 bases. With 2 bases clipped from V and 6 bases from J, the junction kept 5 bases outside the gene matches. Germline assignment: CDR1 MDHEN and CDR2 SYDVKM. This CDR3 region has 15 residues. CDR3 DNA: TGTGCCAGCAGTTTACTTGGGACAGGGAGAAACATTCAGTACTTC. This sequence encodes CASSLLGTGRNIQYF.

The chain couples TRBV5-5 to TRBJ1-4, with D possibly matching TRBD1 (5 bases). Germline V gives CDR1 SGHKS, CDR2 YYEKEE (reference sequence). The CDR3 is made up of 15 amino acids. The V gene lost 0 bases and the J gene lost 5 bases, with 11 bases spanning the gap. CDR3 region: CASSLEGTWNEKLFF. CDR3 in DNA: TGTGCCAGCAGCTTGGAGGGGACCTGGAATGAAAAACTGTTTTTT.

The chain uses TRBV7-2 and TRBJ2-1; 9 bases fit TRBD2. The CDR3 consists of 16 residues. CDR1 is SGHTA and CDR2 is FQGNSA in the germline V gene. V shed 1 base, J shed 4 bases, and the junction held 5 bases outside the gene matches. The CDR3 sequence: CASSLDRLAGYNEQFF. The CDR3 coding sequence is TGTGCCAGCAGCTTAGATCGGCTAGCGGGATACAATGAGCAGTTCTTC.

The chain combines TRBV27 with TRBJ2-1; D might be TRBD1 (5 bases). The V gene lost 3 bases and the J gene lost 5 bases, with 23 bases spanning the gap. The CDR3 runs 18 residues. Germline values: CDR1 MNHEY, CDR2 SMNVEV (reference sequence). The CDR3 DNA reads TGTGCCAGCAGTTTGAATTCGGTGACGCAGGGATGGGACAATGAGCAGTTCTTC. As protein: CASSLNSVTQGWDNEQFF.

This clonotype was picked up a small number of times. The chain has TRBV5-1 and TRBJ2-3; no firm D call. Germline values: CDR1 SGHRS, CDR2 YFSETQ. There are 16 residues in the CDR3. Trimming cost V 0 bases and J 1 base, with 12 bases left between them. The CDR3 DNA is TGCGCCAGCAGCTTGGTCCTCGGTCTCGGCACAGATACGCAGTATTTT. The encoded protein is CASSLVLGLGTDTQYF.

This clonotype was counted a single time. At one of its ends the junction is not consistent with the germline gene, which may arise from a read error. J is TRBJ2-3 and V is TRBV12-3 or TRBV12-4; the D gene could be TRBD1 or TRBD2 (6 bases each). The CDR3 loop spans 13 amino acids. The CDR3 nucleotides read TGTGCCAGCAGGAGGGGGGCCCCAGATATGCAGTATTTT. Its translation is CASRRGAPDMQYF.

There are a few counts of this clonotype. The chain joins TRBV28 to TRBJ2-7; the D gene could be TRBD1 or TRBD2 (5 bases each). With 7 bases removed from V and 2 bases from J, the gap between germline ends came to 15 bases. The length of the CDR3 is 14 residues. Germline values: CDR1 MDHEN, CDR2 SYDVKM. The CDR3: CASKEWDPPYEQYF. In DNA form, the CDR3 reads TGTGCCAGCAAAGAATGGGACCCACCCTACGAGCAGTACTTC.

The V call is TRBV20-1, the J call TRBJ2-1; 9 positions agree with TRBD2. V lost 6 bases and J lost 7; bases outside the gene matches: 7. Germline assignment: CDR1 DFQATT and CDR2 SNEGSKA (reference sequence). The CDR3 runs to 13 residues. The CDR3 sequence: CSASSGSGNEQFF. The CDR3 coding sequence is TGCAGTGCCAGTAGCGGGAGTGGGAATGAGCAGTTCTTC.

The V gene is TRBV7-2, the J gene TRBJ1-1, with 9 bases aligning to TRBD1. Germline lookup yields CDR1 SGHTA and CDR2 FQGNSA. J was trimmed by 3 bases and V by 6 bases; bases with no gene match: 20. CDR3 length equals 19 residues. The chain's CDR3 is CASSLRRFGTGNGDTEAFF. The CDR3, as DNA: TGTGCCAGCAGTTTAAGGAGGTTCGGGACAGGGAACGGGGACACTGAAGCTTTCTTT.

This clonotype showed up just a few times. This rearrangement joins TRBV28 to TRBJ2-5, with D maybe TRBD1 (6 bases). The germline gives CDR1 MDHEN, CDR2 SYDVKM. CDR3 length: 14 residues. With 7 bases removed from V and 6 bases from J, the gap between germline ends came to 18 bases. The DNA for the CDR3 is TGTGCCAGCACCGGGGCCTTACAGGGACAGACCCAGTACTTC. Residues: CASTGALQGQTQYF.

The sample holds a few counts of this clonotype. The chain is built from TRBV7-2 and TRBJ2-3, with D unclear. Germline V gene sequence: CDR1 SGHTA, CDR2 FQGNSA. The CDR3 length is 15 residues. The germline V and J ends were trimmed by 3 bases and 2 bases, with 12 bases remaining between them. The CDR3 bases are TGTGCCAGCAGCTTCCAGACCCAATACACAGATACGCAGTATTTT. Translation gives CASSFQTQYTDTQYF.

The chain combines TRBV28 with TRBJ2-3, with 7 bases that match TRBD1. Germline V gives CDR1 MDHEN, CDR2 SYDVKM. Losses at the gene ends were 3 bases for V and 2 bases for J; bases not matched to a gene: 5. This CDR3 comprises 15 residues. The chain's CDR3 is CASSFPGQNTDTQYF. CDR3 bases: TGTGCCAGCAGTTTTCCGGGACAGAACACAGATACGCAGTATTTT.